The rows below give T cell receptor beta chains drawn from one sample of a study of T cell repertoires in cytomegalovirus infection. Each CDR3 protein gets one entry after TCRdb re-called the reads with MiXCR. The sample has around 310,000 distinct CDR3 sequences; 17% are singletons. The sample taken for sequencing was PBMCs. The receptor source for this set is a human donor in good health (CMV status not recorded). Some clones in this sample may be carry-over from other donors' samples. Both conserved end residues are part of each CDR3. A D gene is named only where the DNA matches it firmly. Some rows have no size entry. The others give once, few or many, or a class for an expanded clone.

TRBD1,TRBV7-8,many,TRBJ2-7,15,TGTGCCAGCAGCCCTAGGGGGCGCGGGTCCTACGAGCAGTACTTC,CASSPRGRGSYEQYF
TRBD1,TRBV5-5,.,TRBJ1-5,15,TGTGCCAGCAGCCCCGGGACAGGGAACAATCAGCCCCAGCATTTT,CASSPGTGNNQPQHF
.,TRBV28,.,TRBJ2-7,15,TGTGCCAGCAGTTTAACCCCCGGCGGCTCCTACGAGCAGTACTTC,CASSLTPGGSYEQYF
.,TRBV7-9,few,TRBJ2-1,13,TGTGCCAGCAGCACGAACAAGAACAATGAGCAGTTCTTC,CASSTNKNNEQFF
.,TRBV5-8,.,TRBJ2-2,15,TGTGCCAGCAAAGGCGGCAGTACGAACACCGGGGAGCTGTTTTTT,CASKGGSTNTGELFF
.,TRBV7-9,many,TRBJ2-3,15,TGTGCCAGCAGCTTAGCCGCTCTGATTCGGGATACGCAGTATTTT,CASSLAALIRDTQYF
TRBD2,TRBV28,many,TRBJ2-1,16,TGTGCCAGCAGTTTATTCTCTAGCGGGGGAACCAATGAGCAGTTCTTC,CASSLFSSGGTNEQFF
TRBD1,TRBV5-4,few,TRBJ2-1,14,TGTGCCAGCAGCTTGGCCGGGACAGGGAATGAGCAGTTCTTC,CASSLAGTGNEQFF
.,TRBV4-1,many,TRBJ1-1,17,TGCGCCAGCAGCCCGAGCAGGGCACCTTCGGGGAACACTGAAGCTTTCTTT,CASSPSRAPSGNTEAFF
TRBD1,TRBV27,.,TRBJ1-4,15,TGTGCCAGCAGTCCCTACGGCAGGGGGGATGAAAAACTGTTTTTT,CASSPYGRGDEKLFF
.,TRBV6-5,few,TRBJ2-1,14,TGTGCCAGCGGTTCGGGGGCGCCCTACAATGAGCAGTTCTTC,CASGSGAPYNEQFF
.,TRBV6-1,.,TRBJ1-6,15,TGTGCCAGCAGTGAACAGGGCGTTAATGATTCACCCCTCCACTTT,CASSEQGVNDSPLHF
TRBD2,TRBV7-8,many,TRBJ2-5,19,TGTGCCAGCAGCTTATCACCCCGCGGGGAGGGGTGGTCGCAAGAGACCCAGTACTTC,CASSLSPRGEGWSQETQYF
TRBD2,TRBV12-3/TRBV12-4,many,TRBJ2-5,16,TGTGCCAGCAGATCGGGGACTAGCGGGTTCCAAGAGACCCAGTACTTC,CASRSGTSGFQETQYF
.,TRBV3-1,.,TRBJ1-4,13,TGTGCCAGCAGCCAGGGGGCGGCTGAAAAACTGTTTTTT,CASSQGAAEKLFF
TRBD1,TRBV12-3/TRBV12-4,many,TRBJ2-5,13,TGTGCCAGCAACGAGGGGGCTGGGGAGACCCAGTACTTC,CASNEGAGETQYF
TRBD1,TRBV12-3/TRBV12-4,.,TRBJ1-3,15,TGTGCCAGCAGTTGGACAGGCCGCTCTGGAAACACCATATATTTT,CASSWTGRSGNTIYF
TRBD1,TRBV4-1,few,TRBJ2-2,15,TGCGCCAGCAGCCCCCGGCAGGGGGCCACCGGGGAGCTGTTTTTT,CASSPRQGATGELFF
.,TRBV24-1,few,TRBJ1-6,12,TGTGCCACGGGGATTTATAATTCACCCCTCCACTTT,CATGIYNSPLHF
TRBD1,TRBV12-3/TRBV12-4,few,TRBJ1-2,15,TGTGCCAGCAGGCGTCTAGAACAGGGGGTTGAGGGCTACACCTTC,CASRRLEQGVEGYTF
.,TRBV6-5,many,TRBJ1-3,19,TGTGCCAGCAGTTACTCAACCAACCCCGGATGGGGCTCTGGAAACACCATATATTTT,CASSYSTNPGWGSGNTIYF
TRBD1,TRBV7-2,medium-sized,TRBJ1-6,18,TGTGCCAGCAGCTTATTACCAGGGGGCGCCGGGTCAAATTCACCCCTCCACTTT,CASSLLPGGAGSNSPLHF
.,TRBV11-2,few,TRBJ2-3,18,TGTGCCAGCAGCTTAGCAGGGGACTACACCTATAGCACAGATACGCAGTACTTT,CASSLAGDYTYSTDTQYF
.,TRBV6-1,many,TRBJ1-1,14,TGTGCCAGCAGTGAAGCCGGCAGATCCACTGAAGCTTTCTTT,CASSEAGRSTEAFF
TRBD1,TRBV12-3/TRBV12-4,few,TRBJ1-4,16,TGTGCCAGCAGTTATGGACAGGGGGCATTTTATGAAAAACTGTTTTTT,CASSYGQGAFYEKLFF
TRBD1,TRBV7-8,many,TRBJ2-7,15,TGTGCCAGCAGCTTCGGACAGGGTAACGGCTACGAGCAGTACTTC,CASSFGQGNGYEQYF
TRBD1,TRBV6-1,few,TRBJ1-4,18,TGTGCCAGCAGTGTCGTCCCGGGACAGGGAACAACTAATGAAAAACTGTTTTTT,CASSVVPGQGTTNEKLFF
.,TRBV7-2,.,TRBJ2-7,14,TGTGCCAGCAGCTTAGGGGGCTCGCTCGCCGGGCAGTACTTC,CASSLGGSLAGQYF
.,TRBV19,.,TRBJ1-2,15,TGTGCCAGTACCGCTTCTCGGGGCTCGGGCTATGGCTACACCTTC,CASTASRGSGYGYTF
TRBD1,TRBV28,many,TRBJ1-1,14,TGTGCCAGCAGTCCACGACAGGGGAACACTGAAGCTTTCTTT,CASSPRQGNTEAFF
.,TRBV27,.,TRBJ1-1,14,TGTGCCAGCAGTTTATCTGGCAGTTACACTGAAGCTTTCTTT,CASSLSGSYTEAFF
TRBD1,TRBV7-9,many,TRBJ2-1,14,TGTGCCAGCAGCTCCCGACAGGGCTACAATGAGCAGTTCTTC,CASSSRQGYNEQFF
.,TRBV28,.,TRBJ1-2,12,TGTGCCAGCAGTTTTAACAGGGCCTTGTACACCTTC,CASSFNRALYTF
TRBD1,TRBV7-4,many,TRBJ2-5,15,TGTGCCAGCAGCCCGGGGGACAGGGAGGGAGAGACCCAGTACTTC,CASSPGDREGETQYF
.,TRBV7-8,many,TRBJ2-7,13,TGTGCCAGCAGTGGCGGACTACCGGGAGAGCAGTACTTC,CASSGGLPGEQYF
TRBD2,TRBV28,many,TRBJ2-7,16,TGTGCCAGCACCACGGGGGGGGCAGGCAAACCTTACGAGCAGTACTTC,CASTTGGAGKPYEQYF